This T cell receptor beta chain was recorded in a study of regulatory T cells in long-lasting Graves disease. Building of the TCR beta libraries involved iRepertoire HTBI primers and Arm-PCR of CDR3 regions. One entry per CDR3 protein results from TCRdb running MiXCR on the multiplex PCR reads. The sample has approximately 470,000 distinct CDR3 sequences, less than 25% seen once. This clonotype was found many times. As for time point: persistent/refractory GD, antithyroid drugs over 5 years with positive TRAb. From RNA extracted from PBMCs, the TCR library was made. In germline, CDR1 is WNHNN, CDR2 SYGVQD (reference sequence). Unmatched junction bases numbered 9, after V lost 3 bases and J lost 5 bases. The CDR3 contains 16 residues.

This TCR came from a female donor with Graves disease. This chain joins TRBV10-1 and TRBJ2-2; the match to TRBD1 covers 7 bases. The source was peripheral blood mononuclear cells (PBMCs), collected when the disease was refractory, from a patient treated with antithyroid drugs. This CDR3 reads CASSDSGTAGTGELFF. CDR3 bases: TGCGCCAGCAGTGATTCCGGGACAGCAGGGACCGGGGAGCTGTTTTTT.